These 32 T cell receptor beta chains were sequenced from one sample in a study of breast tumors, draining lymph nodes, adjacent tissues. Each CDR3 protein gets one entry after TCRdb re-called the multiplex PCR reads with MiXCR. The table has approximately 180,000 distinct CDR3 sequences, approximately 30% seen once; the top ten hold 3% to 4%. Axillary draining lymph nodes of breast cancer patients supplied the node samples. The sample was axillary lymph node tissue. The source is a female donor with breast cancer. Some clones in this sample may be carry-over from other donors' samples.

There are many counts of this clonotype. The genes are TRBV2 and TRBJ1-2; 9 nucleotides agree with TRBD1. The V gene's germline CDR1 is SNHLY and CDR2 FYNNEI. The V gene end was trimmed by 2 bases and the J gene end by 3 bases; junction bases not matched to a gene: 7. This CDR3 is 16 amino acids long. CDR3 sequence reads: CASSELGQGLYYGYTF. In DNA, the CDR3 is TGTGCCAGCAGTGAATTGGGACAGGGTTTGTACTATGGCTACACCTTC. Filled out from reference TRBV2 and TRBJ1-2, the complete variable domain reads EPEVTQTPSHQVTQMGQEVILRCVPISNHLYFYWYRQILGQKVEFLVSFYNNEISEKSEIFDDQFSVERPDGSNFTLKIRSTKLEDSAMYFCASSELGQGLYYGYTFGSGTRLTVV.

The table lists this clonotype with many counts. The CDR3 protein is CASSLVGGQGNQPQHF. Written as DNA, the CDR3 is TGTGCCAGCAGCTTAGTGGGGGGGCAAGGCAATCAGCCCCAGCATTTT. The chain uses TRBV7-2 and TRBJ1-5; a weak D match, TRBD1 (6 bases). Trimming shortened V by 1 base and J by 2 bases, and 12 bases separated the two germline ends. The CDR3 length is 16 residues. CDR1 and CDR2 (germline): SGHTA, FQGNSA.

This clonotype was detected ten times or more. CDR3 coding DNA: TGTGCCAGCAGCCCATGGGCGGACCACAATGAGCAGTTCTTC. Translation gives CASSPWADHNEQFF. The rearrangement uses TRBV9 and TRBJ2-1; D is uncertain. Trimming took 4 bases from V and 5 from J, leaving 13 bases between them. Germline V gene sequence: CDR1 SGDLS, CDR2 YYNGEE. The CDR3 spans 14 residues.

This clonotype has at least ten counts. The CDR3 coding sequence is TGTGCCAGCACGAATCAGGGCAGGGGGCTGAGCAATCAGCCCCAGCATTTT. As protein: CASTNQGRGLSNQPQHF. The chain links TRBV16 to TRBJ1-5; 8 bases fit TRBD1. The CDR3 is 17 amino acids. The germline gives CDR1 KGHSY, CDR2 FQNENV. The V segment lost 7 bases and the J segment 1 base; nucleotides outside the gene matches: 12.

V gene TRBV7-2 combines with J gene TRBJ2-3, with TRBD1 as a possible D gene (6 bases). CDR1 and CDR2 (germline): SGHTA, FQGNSA. The CDR3 extends over 15 amino acids. The V gene lost 6 bases and the J gene lost 5 bases, with 18 bases spanning the gap. The CDR3 reads CASSKEWGRKDTQYF. The CDR3 DNA reads TGTGCCAGCAGTAAGGAGTGGGGGCGAAAAGATACGCAGTATTTT.

There are many counts of this clonotype. V and J are TRBV2 and TRBJ2-7; possible D gene TRBD2, 5 bases. The CDR3 has 12 residues. Trimming shortened V by 6 bases and J by 2 bases, and 8 bases separated the two germline ends. Germline CDR1 reads SNHLY; CDR2 reads FYNNEI. CDR3 nucleotide sequence: TGTGCCAGCAGACTAGTAGCCTACGAGCAGTACTTC. It encodes CASRLVAYEQYF.

This clonotype was observed many times. V is TRBV9 and J is TRBJ2-5; D is ambiguous. Deletions cut 0 bases from V and 5 bases from J, with 11 bases between. Looked up from germline, CDR1 is SGDLS and CDR2 is YYNGEE. The CDR3 consists of 14 residues. Written as DNA, the CDR3 is TGTGCCAGCAGCGTAGTCCCGATTGGGGAGACCCAGTACTTC. Its protein product is CASSVVPIGETQYF.

V usage is TRBV25-1 and J usage is TRBJ2-2; maybe TRBD2 (5 bases). Per germline, CDR1 MGHDK and CDR2 SYGVNS. Trimming pared 6 bases from V and 17 bases from J, leaving 28 bases between. This CDR3 region has 15 residues. CDR3 bases: TGTGCCAGCAGGAAGGTCCCTCCCCCCACCGGGGAGTTTTTTTTT. Its protein is CASRKVPPPTGEFFF.

The table lists this clonotype with many counts. The chain couples TRBV2 to TRBJ1-4, with TRBD1 identical over 8 bases. The CDR3 consists of 14 residues. V lost 3 bases to trimming and J lost 5 bases; unmatched junction nucleotides: 2. Germline-derived CDR1 and CDR2 are SNHLY and FYNNEI. CDR3 coding DNA: TGTGCCAGCAGTGACGGGACAGGAAATGAAAAACTGTTTTTT. Residues: CASSDGTGNEKLFF.

This clonotype was observed at least ten times. This chain uses TRBV3-1 with TRBJ2-2, with 8 bases matching TRBD2. This CDR3 has 13 amino acids. J lost 5 bases, V lost 8 bases, and 4 bases had no gene match. The germline V gene encodes CDR1 LGHDT and CDR2 YNNKEL (reference sequence). The CDR3 sequence is CASSLAGTGELFF. The CDR3 DNA is TGTGCCAGCTCTTTAGCGGGAACCGGGGAGCTGTTTTTT.

This clonotype was seen at least ten times. The rearrangement joins TRBV18 to TRBJ2-1; TRBD2 agrees at 12 bases. Germline CDR1 is KGHSH and CDR2 is LQKENI. After removal of 3 bases from V and 8 bases from J, the junction contained 8 bases not matched to a gene. This CDR3 comprises 16 residues. The CDR3 nucleotides are TGTGCCAGCTCACCTAATGGACTAGCGGGGTGGGATGAGCAGTTCTTC. It encodes CASSPNGLAGWDEQFF.

The table lists this clonotype with many counts. The V gene is TRBV6-5, the J gene TRBJ2-1; maybe TRBD2 (7 bases). V gave up 10 bases and J gave up 4 bases, with 20 bases separating them. Germline loops: CDR1 MNHEY, CDR2 SVGAGI. CDR3 length: 15 residues. The CDR3 region is CATLYEGGYYNEQFF. The CDR3 coding sequence is TGTGCCACGCTATATGAGGGGGGGTATTACAATGAGCAGTTCTTC.

This clonotype was recorded at least ten times. The chain links TRBV12-3 or TRBV12-4 to TRBJ2-4; no reliable D call. The V and J ends lost 6 bases and 6 bases respectively, with 9 bases between them. This CDR3 comprises 12 residues. The CDR3 coding sequence is TGTGCCAGCAGCTCCAGCGTAAACATTCAGTACTTC. This codes for CASSSSVNIQYF.

This clonotype has a count of ten or more. The rearrangement joins TRBV9 to TRBJ2-5; no reliable D call. The ends were cut back, 0 bases at V and 4 bases at J, with 4 bases in the middle. Germline V gene lookup returns CDR1 SGDLS and CDR2 YYNGEE. The CDR3 is 12 amino acids. In DNA form, the CDR3 reads TGTGCCAGCAGCGTAGGAGGAGAGACCCAGTACTTC. Translated: CASSVGGETQYF.

In nucleotides, the CDR3 is TGCAGCGGCAAACAGGGTAGCGGGGGGGCCGATACGCAGTATTTT. This sequence encodes CSGKQGSGGADTQYF. This chain uses TRBV29-1 with TRBJ2-3; 11 nucleotides agree with TRBD2. With V trimmed by 7 bases and J by 6 bases, 12 bases remained unmatched. This CDR3 region has 15 residues. Germline values: CDR1 SQVTM, CDR2 ANQGSEA.

Worth noting for this clonotype: A much larger clone sits a single nucleotide away, making a read error possible. The CDR3 protein is CASARRDGQFF. Written as DNA, the CDR3 is TGTGCCAGCGCTCGGAGGGATGGGCAGTTCTTC. This chain uses TRBV27 with TRBJ2-1, with a possible D match to TRBD2 (6 bases). Deletions cut 8 bases from V and 12 bases from J, with 14 bases between. Germline V gene lookup returns CDR1 MNHEY and CDR2 SMNVEV (reference sequence). The CDR3 is 11 residues long.

This clonotype was seen only a few times. A read error may be the cause here, since a much bigger clone is one base away. The V call is TRBV14, the J call TRBJ2-3; TRBD1 is a possible D gene (5 bases). The CDR3 consists of 19 residues. The V gene's germline CDR1 is SGHDN and CDR2 FVKESK. Trimming cost V 0 bases and J 2 bases, with 21 bases left between them. The DNA for the CDR3 is TGTGCCAGCAGCCAAGACGAGATACAGGTTTCAAGAGCCACAGATACGCAGTATTTT. The encoded protein is CASSQDEIQVSRATDTQYF. Using reference TRBV14 and TRBJ2-3 for the parts outside the CDR3, the full variable domain is EAGVTQFPSHSVIEKGQTVTLRCDPISGHDNLYWYRRVMGKEIKFLLHFVKESKQDESGMPNNRFLAERTGGTYSTLKVQPAELEDSGVYFCASSQDEIQVSRATDTQYFGPGTRLTVL.

The chain's CDR3 is CASRRTGIVGGYTF. The CDR3 nucleotides read TGTGCCAGCAGGCGGACAGGGATAGTGGGTGGCTACACCTTC. The chain uses TRBV27 and TRBJ1-2; 8 bases are shared with TRBD1. This CDR3 is built from 14 residues. V was pared by 6 bases and J by 7 bases, with 10 bases of the junction left unmatched. Per germline, CDR1 MNHEY and CDR2 SMNVEV (reference sequence).

The J gene is TRBJ1-4, the V gene TRBV7-9, with a tentative D call TRBD1 (5 bases). V was clipped by 0 bases and J by 12 bases, with 8 bases between them. CDR3 length: 12 residues. CDR1 and CDR2 (germline): SEHNR, FQNEAQ (reference sequence). The DNA of the CDR3 is TGTGCCAGCAGCTTAGCGGGGGTCGAACTGTTTTTT. This translates into CASSLAGVELFF.

This clonotype was counted only a few times. The germline gene is not matched at one end of the junction; a read error may be the cause. The V call is TRBV14, the J call TRBJ2-7; TRBD2 might be the D (5 bases). Germline lookup yields CDR1 SGHDN and CDR2 FVKESK. The CDR3 contains 15 residues. CDR3 in DNA: TGTGCCAGCAGCCAAGTTAGAGGGCTCTCCTACGAGCCGTACTTC. This encodes CASSQVRGLSYEPYF.

As regards this clonotype: This clone may be a read error of a much larger clone one base away. The chain joins TRBV30 to TRBJ2-1; D remains unclear. CDR3 size: 11 residues. CDR1 GTSNPN and CDR2 SVGIG come from the germline V gene (reference sequence). The CDR3 loop reads CAWSFTNGQFF. CDR3 nucleotides: TGTGCCTGGAGTTTTACCAATGGGCAGTTCTTC.

This clonotype was picked up many times. The chain recombines TRBV10-1 with TRBJ2-2; TRBD1 aligns across 7 bases. The CDR3 extends over 15 amino acids. CDR1 and CDR2 from the germline V gene are WNHNN and SYGVQD (reference sequence). After removal of 2 bases from V and 4 bases from J, the junction contained 4 bases not matched to a gene. The CDR3: CASSETGVVTGELFF. The CDR3 bases are TGCGCCAGCAGTGAGACAGGGGTAGTCACCGGGGAGCTGTTTTTT.

This clonotype has a count of ten or more. The chain employs TRBV7-3 and TRBJ2-1; 8 bases are shared with TRBD2. Germline assignment: CDR1 SGHTA and CDR2 FQGTGA. The CDR3 consists of 15 residues. Germline trimming cut 4 bases from V and 0 bases from J; bases unmatched to any gene: 2. The CDR3: CASSSAGASYNEQFF. The CDR3 coding sequence is TGTGCCAGCAGCTCAGCGGGGGCCTCCTACAATGAGCAGTTCTTC.

This clonotype was seen at least ten times. The chain employs TRBV5-1 and TRBJ2-5, with TRBD1 matching over 8 bases. Per germline, CDR1 SGHRS and CDR2 YFSETQ. The trim removed 4 bases at V and 5 bases at J, leaving 7 bases unmatched. The CDR3 is 14 amino acids. The CDR3: CASSIAGGPETQYF. For the CDR3, the DNA is TGCGCCAGCAGCATTGCAGGGGGCCCCGAGACCCAGTACTTC.

In the case of this clonotype: A much larger clone differs from this one at a single base, so this may be a read error. J is TRBJ2-5 and V is TRBV18, with D perhaps matching TRBD1 or TRBD2 (6 bases each). The CDR3 totals 14 residues. Trimming took 6 bases from V and 4 from J, leaving 15 bases between them. The germline V gene encodes CDR1 KGHSH and CDR2 LQKENI. Here the CDR3 reads CASSPRGDGETQYF. DNA for the CDR3: TGTGCCAGCTCCCCAAGGGGGGATGGAGAGACCCAGTACTTC. The complete variable domain, with remaining parts taken from reference TRBV18 and TRBJ2-5, reads NAGVMQNPRHLVRRRGQEARLRCSPMKGHSHVYWYRQLPEEGLKFMVYLQKENIIDESGMPKERFSAEFPKEGPSILRIQQVVRGDSAAYFCASSPRGDGETQYFGPGTRLLVL.

In DNA form, the CDR3 reads TGTGCCAGCAGCTCAAACGGACTAGCGGGAGCAAGCGGCGGGGAGCTGTTTTTT. Residues: CASSSNGLAGASGGELFF. This rearrangement joins TRBV7-3 to TRBJ2-2; 13 nucleotides line up with TRBD2. This CDR3 spans 18 amino acids. Trimming at V came to 4 bases and at J to 7 bases, leaving 12 bases not matched to a gene. The germline V gene encodes CDR1 SGHTA and CDR2 FQGTGA.

The sample holds many counts of this clonotype. This sequence joins TRBV7-9 and TRBJ1-3, with D hard to call. The CDR3 has 16 amino acids. The germline V gene encodes CDR1 SEHNR and CDR2 FQNEAQ (reference sequence). V was trimmed by 4 bases and J by 0 bases, leaving 13 bases between them. CDR3 residues: CASSSLREPSGNTIYF. In DNA form, the CDR3 reads TGTGCCAGCAGCTCCTTACGGGAACCCTCTGGAAACACCATATATTTT. Looking up the rest from reference TRBV7-9 and TRBJ1-3 gives the full variable domain: DTGVSQNPRHKITKRGQNVTFRCDPISEHNRLYWYRQTLGQGPEFLTYFQNEAQLEKSRLLSDRFSAERPKGSFSTLEIQRTEQGDSAMYLCASSSLREPSGNTIYFGEGSWLTVV.

This clonotype showed up just once. This chain connects TRBV20-1 to TRBJ2-3; weak D call: TRBD2 (5 bases). This CDR3 is 13 amino acids long. Germline CDR1 DFQATT, CDR2 SNEGSKA (reference sequence). Trimming cost V 5 bases and J 5 bases, with 14 bases left between them. Here the CDR3 reads CSAERPGLDTQYF. The CDR3 bases are TGCAGTGCTGAGCGGCCGGGGTTAGATACGCAGTATTTT.

This clonotype was counted at least ten times. The chain recombines TRBV11-3 with TRBJ2-1; 8 positions agree with TRBD2. The CDR3 has 15 amino acids. Unmatched junction bases numbered 7, after V lost 1 base and J lost 8 bases. Germline V gene sequence: CDR1 SGHNT, CDR2 YENEEA. The chain's CDR3 is CASSLGLAGGDEQFF. The DNA of the CDR3 is TGTGCCAGCAGCTTAGGTCTAGCGGGTGGGGATGAGCAGTTCTTC.

Regarding this clonotype: The conserved phenylalanine or tryptophan is not found at the CDR3 terminus, so this likely reflects a read error. The chain couples TRBV12-3 or TRBV12-4 to TRBJ2-1, with D possibly being TRBD2 (6 bases). This CDR3 is built from 15 residues. In DNA form, the CDR3 reads TGCGCCAGCAGTCCCGTTCGACCAGGGAGGAATGAGCAGTTCTCC. Protein product: CASSPVRPGRNEQFS.

Notes on this clonotype: An end of the junction does not agree with germline; a read error may underlie this. This chain links TRBV20-1 with TRBJ2-1; perhaps TRBD1 as D (6 bases). CDR1 is DFQATT and CDR2 is SNEGSKA in the germline V gene (reference sequence). This CDR3 comprises 10 residues. Written as DNA, the CDR3 is TGCAGTACCTGGGACAATAAGCAGTTCTTC. This sequence encodes CSTWDNKQFF.

By share, this clonotype ranks as medium-sized. The chain carries TRBV2 and TRBJ1-6; D may be TRBD1 (6 bases). Trimming pared 3 bases from V and 11 bases from J, leaving 11 bases between. Germline CDR1 is SNHLY and CDR2 is FYNNEI. This CDR3 has 13 residues. CDR3 nucleotide sequence: TGTGCCAGCAGTGAGGGGGCTCCCGCACCCCTCCACTTT. Translating gives CASSEGAPAPLHF.